This T cell receptor (beta chain) was captured in a study of beta chain features in type 1 diabetes. The V and J ends lost 2 bases and 4 bases, in that order; junction bases with no gene match: 4. This CDR3 is built from 14 residues. Germline assignment: CDR1 MNHEY and CDR2 SVGAGI. Every bit of the isolated RNA underwent reverse transcription, so sequencing read expressed TCRB transcripts. TCRdb keeps only in-frame clones here, not all; method: immunoSEQ multiplex PCR. The sample contains a few hundred thousand clones, around an eighth of which appear only once. Study-wide results and caveats: Naive, central memory and Treg TCRB repertoires seemed to resemble each other more closely in patients than they did in healthy donors. Moderately but significantly shorter TCRB CDR3s were found in Type 1 diabetes patients in all four CD4+ subsets. VDJ junctions from patients with type 1 diabetes contained fewer insertions and more deletions.

This clone was seen only a few times. Its specificity is not known. Sequencing was carried out using naive CD4+ T cells from blood. This receptor was identified in a man between 25 and 39 years old with type 1 diabetes. The chain combines TRBV6-5 with TRBJ1-1, with 7 nucleotides matching TRBD1. The CDR3 DNA follows: TGTGCCAGCAGTTACGTGGACAGGCCCACTGAAGCTTTCTTT. Protein: CASSYVDRPTEAFF.